These 10 T cell receptor beta chains share one sample of origin, sequenced in a study of post-analysis software for immune sequencing data. Study observations and caveats: In patients, TRBV5-6, TRBV5-1 and TRBV20-1 belonged to roughly five TRBV segments found more frequently than in controls.

Unique molecular identifiers were built into the TCR beta cDNA libraries. From the PCR reads, TCRdb called clonotypes with MiXCR, one entry per CDR3 protein. Of 500,000 to 600,000 distinct CDR3 sequences detected, roughly 45% appear once; the ten largest clones hold roughly 1.7%. The antigens for these receptors are not known. Material for sequencing was blood. Receptors originate from a girl between 10 and 17 years old with multiple sclerosis.

This clonotype turned up a few times. The chain joins TRBV29-1 to TRBJ1-1; 7 nucleotides align to TRBD1. The CDR3 extends over 13 amino acids. Germline CDR1 and CDR2: SQVTM and ANQGSEA. V shed 7 bases, J shed 4 bases, and the junction held 9 bases outside the gene matches. The CDR3 nucleotides are TGCAGCGCCGACACAGGGGAGAGCACTGAAGCTTTCTTT. Its protein is CSADTGESTEAFF.

J is TRBJ1-1 and V is TRBV29-1; 7 nucleotides match TRBD1. Germline V gives CDR1 SQVTM, CDR2 ANQGSEA. This CDR3 contains 16 residues. V shed 7 bases and J 0 bases; nucleotides not matched to a gene: 14. As DNA, the CDR3 is TGCAGCGGCGGAACAGGGGCGGCCATGATGAACACTGAAGCTTTCTTT. Translated: CSGGTGAAMMNTEAFF.

This clonotype was seen a single time. The rearrangement uses TRBV2 and TRBJ2-1; D might be TRBD2 (7 bases). The V end was cut by 6 bases, the J end by 4 bases, with 13 bases between. This CDR3 comprises 14 residues. The germline gives CDR1 SNHLY, CDR2 FYNNEI. CDR3 DNA: TGTGCCAGCAGGAGGGGGGGTGGATACAATGAGCAGTTCTTC. Translated, it gives CASRRGGGYNEQFF.

The V and J genes are TRBV12-3 or TRBV12-4 and TRBJ1-2; 11 bases map to TRBD1. The CDR3 is made up of 13 amino acids. The V segment lost 8 bases and the J segment 4 bases; nucleotides outside the gene matches: 3. CDR3 residues: CASGQGAIYGYTF. For the CDR3, the DNA is TGTGCCAGCGGACAGGGGGCAATCTATGGCTACACCTTC.

This clonotype was observed a few times. The chain is built from TRBV12-3 or TRBV12-4 and TRBJ2-1; a weak D match, TRBD2 (5 bases). V was pared by 7 bases and J by 0 bases, with 10 bases between. This CDR3 region has 14 residues. The CDR3 is CASTTGSSYNEQFF. Written as DNA, the CDR3 is TGTGCCAGCACCACGGGAAGCTCCTACAATGAGCAGTTCTTC.

The rearrangement joins TRBV6-1 to TRBJ1-2, with 7 bases lining up with TRBD1. Per germline, CDR1 MNHNS and CDR2 SASEGT. The CDR3 runs 16 residues. Losses at the gene ends were 0 bases for V and 8 bases for J; bases not matched to a gene: 12. CDR3 residues: CASSEAATGSSGGYTF. Written as DNA, the CDR3 is TGTGCCAGCAGTGAAGCGGCGACAGGGTCCTCCGGGGGCTACACCTTC.

This clonotype was found a few times. The genes are TRBV27 and TRBJ2-7, with D possibly matching TRBD1 (6 bases). The J call may not be correct, given that the DNA end is closer to TRBJ2-4. The CDR3 has 14 residues. Looked up from germline, CDR1 is MNHEY and CDR2 is SMNVEV (reference sequence). CDR3 sequence (DNA): TGTGCCAGCAGTTTTCAGGGGATCAAAAACATTCAGTACTTC. Translation: CASSFQGIKNIQYF.

This clonotype occurred a few times. This sequence joins TRBV7-9 and TRBJ2-7; 10 bases are a match to TRBD1. The germline gives CDR1 SEHNR, CDR2 FQNEAQ (reference sequence). V shed 4 bases and J 5 bases; nucleotides not matched to a gene: 8. The length of the CDR3 is 15 residues. CDR3 region: CASSSPGQGLHEQYF. The CDR3 DNA reads as TGTGCCAGCAGCTCACCGGGACAGGGGCTCCACGAGCAGTACTTC.

This sequence joins TRBV3-1 and TRBJ2-1; D perhaps matches TRBD2 (6 bases). Germline V CDR1 and CDR2: LGHDT, YNNKEL (reference sequence). This CDR3 spans 16 amino acids. Trimming shortened V by 0 bases and J by 8 bases, and 17 bases separated the two germline ends. The CDR3 DNA sequence: TGTGCCAGCAGCCAAGATTACCGGGAGTGGGGTGATGAGCAGTTCTTC. It codes for CASSQDYREWGDEQFF.

The chain uses TRBV7-9 and TRBJ2-3, with 8 bases matching TRBD2. The CDR3 contains 14 residues. Trimming at V came to 7 bases and at J to 1 base, leaving 4 bases not matched to a gene. CDR1 and CDR2 (germline): SEHNR, FQNEAQ (reference sequence). DNA for the CDR3: TGTGCCAGCATCATTAGCGGGGGCACAGATACGCAGTATTTT. Translating gives CASIISGGTDTQYF.